This paragraph reports one T cell receptor beta chain. The CDR3 spans 14 residues. Germline CDR1 SGHTA, CDR2 FQGNSA. Between the trimmed V and J ends, which lost 5 bases and 7 bases, there was a span of 12 bases. Amplification used 60 Vbeta primers and 13 Jbeta primers. Assay used: immunoSEQ multiplex PCR; TCRdb lists only in-frame clones, some missing. The sample holds roughly 150,000 clones, around four fifths seen once. The sample originates from a study of cytomegalovirus exposure and HLA in healthy donors. Sequenced input: PBMCs. The gene calls are TRBV7-2 and TRBJ1-6; perhaps TRBD1 as D (6 bases). The receptor was derived from a male donor in good health and CMV-seronegative. CDR3 loop: CASSQRTGNSPLHF. CDR3 nucleotide sequence: TGTGCCAGCAGCCAAAGAACAGGGAATTCACCCCTCCACTTT. The full variable domain, with the rest looked up from reference TRBV7-2 and TRBJ1-6, is GAGVSQSPSNKVTEKGKDVELRCDPISGHTALYWYRQSLGQGLEFLIYFQGNSAPDKSGLPSDRFSAERTGGSVSTLTIQRTQQEDSAVYLCASSQRTGNSPLHFGNGTRLTVT.